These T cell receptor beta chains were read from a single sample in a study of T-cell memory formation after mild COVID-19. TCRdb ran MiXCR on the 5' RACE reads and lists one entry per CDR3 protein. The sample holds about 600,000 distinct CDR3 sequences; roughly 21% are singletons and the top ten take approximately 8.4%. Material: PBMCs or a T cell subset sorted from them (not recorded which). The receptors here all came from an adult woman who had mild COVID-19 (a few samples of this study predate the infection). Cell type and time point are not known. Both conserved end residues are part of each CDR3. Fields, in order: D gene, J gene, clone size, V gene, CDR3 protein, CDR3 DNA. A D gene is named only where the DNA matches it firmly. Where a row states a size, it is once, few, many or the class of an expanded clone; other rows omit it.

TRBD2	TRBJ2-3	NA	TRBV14	CASSQLLAATSTDTQYF	TGTGCCAGCAGCCAACTTCTAGCGGCTACTAGCACAGATACGCAGTATTTT
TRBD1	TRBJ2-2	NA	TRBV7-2	CASSLGTTTETGTVFF	TGTGCCAGCAGCCTAGGGACCACTACCGAGACAGGGACGGTGTTTTTT
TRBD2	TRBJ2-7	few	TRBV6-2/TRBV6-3	CASSSSTSGRDSYEQYF	TGTGCCAGCAGTTCATCCACTAGCGGGAGGGACTCCTACGAGCAGTACTTC
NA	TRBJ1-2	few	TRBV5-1	CAIWDGYGYTF	TGCGCCATCTGGGACGGCTATGGCTACACCTTC
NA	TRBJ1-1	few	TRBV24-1	CATTQGGEAFF	TGTGCCACCACTCAAGGGGGGGAAGCTTTCTTT
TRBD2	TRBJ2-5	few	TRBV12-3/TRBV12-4	CASSLRTSGGPRTQETQYF	TGTGCCAGCAGTTTAAGGACTAGCGGGGGCCCTCGTACACAAGAGACCCAGTACTTC
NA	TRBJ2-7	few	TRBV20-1	CSARDRLEQYF	TGCAGTGCTAGAGATCGCCTCGAGCAGTACTTC
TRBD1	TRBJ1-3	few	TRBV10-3	CAIRETGAGNTIYF	TGTGCCATCAGAGAAACAGGGGCTGGAAACACCATATATTTT
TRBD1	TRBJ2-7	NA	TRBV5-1	CASSTGTGETEQYF	TGCGCCAGCAGTACCGGGACAGGGGAGACGGAGCAGTACTTC
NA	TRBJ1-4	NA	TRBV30	CAWSVGKVMANEKLFF	TGTGCCTGGAGTGTCGGTAAAGTTATGGCTAATGAAAAACTGTTTTTT
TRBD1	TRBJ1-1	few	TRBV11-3	CASSPFRSLIGTGNTEAFF	TGTGCCAGCAGCCCCTTCAGGAGTTTAATAGGGACAGGAAACACTGAAGCTTTCTTT
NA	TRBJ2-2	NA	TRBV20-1	CSARNTGELFF	TGCAGTGCTAGGAACACCGGGGAGCTGTTTTTT
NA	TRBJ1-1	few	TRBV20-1	CSPMPLDRNQDWEAFF	TGCAGTCCAATGCCGCTCGACAGGAACCAAGACTGGGAAGCTTTCTTT
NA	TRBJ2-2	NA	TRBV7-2	CASTSVGAVRGELFF	TGTGCCAGCACCTCCGTAGGGGCAGTGCGCGGGGAGCTGTTTTTT
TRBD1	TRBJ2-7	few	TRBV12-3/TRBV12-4	CASSLIVGGQGNYEQYF	TGTGCCAGCAGTTTAATCGTAGGGGGACAGGGTAATTACGAGCAGTACTTC
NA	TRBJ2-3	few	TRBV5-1	CASRAGASQDTQYF	TGCGCCAGCAGGGCGGGGGCCAGTCAAGATACGCAGTATTTT
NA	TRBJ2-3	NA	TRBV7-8	CASTQSGGAPPDTQYF	TGTGCCAGCACCCAATCGGGCGGGGCTCCCCCAGATACGCAGTATTTT
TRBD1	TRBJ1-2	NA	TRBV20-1	CSVPGQGSGYTF	TGCAGTGTACCGGGACAGGGTTCGGGCTACACCTTC
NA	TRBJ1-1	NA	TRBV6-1	CASVTGLGTEAFF	TGTGCCAGTGTGACAGGACTAGGCACTGAAGCTTTCTTT
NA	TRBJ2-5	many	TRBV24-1	CATSVGETQYF	TGTGCCACCAGTGTCGGGGAGACCCAGTACTTC
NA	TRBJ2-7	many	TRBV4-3	CASSQGNRAATYEQYF	TGCGCCAGCAGCCAAGGGAACAGGGCAGCTACCTACGAGCAGTACTTC
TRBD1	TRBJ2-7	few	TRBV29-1	CSVAGQGLYEQYF	TGCAGCGTTGCGGGACAGGGCCTTTACGAGCAGTACTTC
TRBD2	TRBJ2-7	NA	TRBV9	CASSGSLAGGRLGRYEQYF	TGTGCCAGCAGCGGATCTCTAGCGGGAGGGCGGTTAGGACGGTACGAGCAGTACTTC
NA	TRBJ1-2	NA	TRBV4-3	CASSQEWADFYGYTF	TGCGCCAGCAGCCAAGAATGGGCAGACTTCTATGGCTACACCTTC
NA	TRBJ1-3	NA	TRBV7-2	CASSSRTLSGNTIYF	TGTGCCAGCAGCTCCCGGACCCTCTCTGGAAACACCATATATTTT
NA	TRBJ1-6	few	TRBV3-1	CASSHYDNSPLHF	TGTGCCAGCAGCCATTATGATAATTCACCCCTCCACTTT
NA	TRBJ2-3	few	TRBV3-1	CASSQDVGGPGDTQYF	TGTGCCAGCAGCCAAGATGTGGGGGGGCCTGGAGATACGCAGTATTTT
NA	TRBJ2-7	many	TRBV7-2	CASSLFQGGTYEQYF	TGTGCCAGCAGCCTCTTCCAAGGGGGGACCTACGAGCAGTACTTC
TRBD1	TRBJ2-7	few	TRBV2	CASSEQGQTYEQYF	TGTGCCAGCAGTGAACAGGGACAGACCTACGAGCAGTACTTC
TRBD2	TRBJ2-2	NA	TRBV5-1	CASTLAGPNTGELFF	TGCGCCAGCACCCTAGCGGGGCCGAACACCGGGGAGCTGTTTTTT
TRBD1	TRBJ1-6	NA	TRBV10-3	CAISDPLRDRVWSPLHF	TGTGCCATCAGTGATCCACTCCGCGACAGGGTTTGGTCACCCCTCCACTTT
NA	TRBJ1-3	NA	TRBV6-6	CAISPGGPGNTIYF	TGTGCCATCTCGCCCGGGGGCCCTGGAAACACCATATATTTT
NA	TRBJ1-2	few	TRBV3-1	CASSQDRDRRILAF	TGTGCCAGCAGCCAAGATCGGGATAGACGGATCCTAGCCTTC
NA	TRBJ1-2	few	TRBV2	CASREEGSYGYTF	TGTGCCAGCAGGGAGGAGGGTTCCTATGGCTACACCTTC
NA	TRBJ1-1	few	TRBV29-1	CSVWTAVSTEAFF	TGCAGCGTCTGGACAGCGGTGAGCACTGAAGCTTTCTTT
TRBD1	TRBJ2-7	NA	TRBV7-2	CASSSNRGPSEQYF	TGTGCCAGCAGCTCAAACAGGGGGCCTTCCGAGCAGTACTTC
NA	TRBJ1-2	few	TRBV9	CASSVGYMGYGYTF	TGTGCCAGCAGCGTGGGATACATGGGCTATGGCTACACCTTC
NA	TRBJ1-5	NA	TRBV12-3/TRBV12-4	CASSLREVSQPQHF	TGTGCCAGCAGTTTGAGGGAGGTGAGTCAGCCCCAGCATTTT
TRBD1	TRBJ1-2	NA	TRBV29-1	CSVEGTGAYGYTF	TGCAGCGTTGAAGGGACAGGCGCCTATGGCTACACCTTC
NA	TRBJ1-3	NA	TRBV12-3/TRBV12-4	CASRGTAGNTIYF	TGTGCCAGCAGAGGGACTGCTGGAAACACCATATATTTT
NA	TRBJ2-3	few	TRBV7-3	CASSTQGTDTQYF	TGTGCCAGCAGCACCCAGGGCACAGATACGCAGTATTTT
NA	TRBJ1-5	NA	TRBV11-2	CASSLGLEQPQHF	TGTGCCAGCAGCTTGGGGTTGGAACAGCCCCAGCATTTT
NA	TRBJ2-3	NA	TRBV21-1	CASSKGGQGFSDTQYF	TGTGCCAGCAGCAAAGGTGGACAGGGGTTTTCAGATACGCAGTATTTT
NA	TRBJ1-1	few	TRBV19	CASSTQVNTEAFF	TGTGCCAGTAGTACTCAGGTGAACACTGAAGCTTTCTTT
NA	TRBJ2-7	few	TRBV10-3	CAISETLPPPAREQYF	TGTGCCATCAGTGAGACCCTCCCTCCCCCCGCTAGGGAGCAGTACTTC
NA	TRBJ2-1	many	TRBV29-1	CSVESGGDLEEQFF	TGCAGCGTTGAATCGGGGGGCGACCTAGAGGAGCAGTTCTTC
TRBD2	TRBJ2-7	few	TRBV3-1	CASSQAVGGANEQYF	TGTGCCAGCAGCCAAGCGGTCGGGGGGGCTAACGAGCAGTACTTC
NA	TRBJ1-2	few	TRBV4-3	CASSQDVVANYGYTF	TGCGCCAGCAGCCAAGATGTTGTCGCTAACTATGGCTACACCTTC
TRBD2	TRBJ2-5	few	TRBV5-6	CASSLVTSGGALRETQYF	TGTGCCAGCAGCTTGGTGACTAGCGGGGGGGCACTCCGGGAGACCCAGTACTTC
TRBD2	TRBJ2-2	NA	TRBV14	CASSTTSGVNTGELFF	TGTGCCAGCAGCACGACTAGCGGAGTTAACACCGGGGAGCTGTTTTTT
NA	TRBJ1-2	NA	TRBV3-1	CASSPSGTLKAGGYTF	TGTGCCAGCAGCCCTTCCGGGACCCTTAAGGCGGGGGGCTACACCTTC
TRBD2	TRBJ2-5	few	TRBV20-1	CSARPSGRGETQYF	TGCAGTGCTAGACCTAGCGGGAGAGGAGAGACCCAGTACTTC
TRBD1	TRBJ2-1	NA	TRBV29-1	CSVEDGRGHYNEQFF	TGCAGCGTTGAAGATGGCAGGGGGCACTACAATGAGCAGTTCTTC
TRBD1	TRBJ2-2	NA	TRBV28	CASSTGVPGELFF	TGTGCCAGCAGTACAGGGGTCCCCGGGGAGCTGTTTTTT
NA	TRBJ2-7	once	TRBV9	CASSVSTAYEQYF	TGTGCCAGCAGCGTTAGCACAGCTTACGAGCAGTACTTC
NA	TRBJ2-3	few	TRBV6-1	CASSEGRRDTQYF	TGTGCCAGCAGTGAAGGAAGGAGAGATACGCAGTATTTT
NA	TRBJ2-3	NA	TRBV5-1	CASSLRPGTDRQYF	TGCGCCAGCAGCTTGCGGCCGGGCACCGATAGGCAGTATTTT